Reported below is one TCR beta chain. In TCRdb, the 5' RACE reads were re-called with MiXCR into one record per CDR3 protein. Of about 250,000 distinct CDR3 sequences listed, 15% are singletons. This CDR3 is 12 amino acids long. The sample belongs to a study of T-cell memory formation after mild COVID-19. The clonotype was recovered from an adult woman who had mild COVID-19 (a few samples of this study predate the infection). Cell type and time point are not known. The V gene is TRBV12-2, the J gene TRBJ2-7; TRBD1 reflects the table's D call only, with no check against the DNA. TRBV12-2 is a pseudogene. Sequencing input: PBMCs or a T cell subset sorted from them (not recorded which). This CDR3 reads CASRLRGYEQYF. CDR3 nucleotides: TGTGCAAGTCGCTTACGGGGGTACGAGCAGTACTTC.